This T cell receptor (beta chain) was sequenced in a study of shared clonotypes between healthy human individuals. Study conclusions and caveats: Naive subsets generally exceeded memory subsets in estimated richness. Generation of non-shared clonotypes was less probable than generation of clonotypes shared by all four donors.

V lost 4 bases and J lost 6; bases outside the gene matches: 12. CDR3 length: 17 residues. Germline lookup yields CDR1 SGHTA and CDR2 FQGNSA. Generated by immunoSEQ multiplex PCR, the TCRdb table keeps only in-frame clones and is missing some. The sample has fewer than 3 million clones; 80% to 95% are singletons. About this clone: Its antigen is still unknown.

This clonotype originated in a man between 18 and 29 years old in good health. Some clones in this sample may be carry-over from other donors' samples. Sample: naive CD4+ T cells from PBMCs. Subset of the sample: CD45RA+ positively selected. The chain recombines TRBV7-2 with TRBJ2-3; 11 bases line up with TRBD2. CDR3 nucleotide sequence: TGTGCCAGCAGCTCTCCACGTCGGACTAGCGGGCGGGATACGCAGTATTTT. This encodes CASSSPRRTSGRDTQYF.